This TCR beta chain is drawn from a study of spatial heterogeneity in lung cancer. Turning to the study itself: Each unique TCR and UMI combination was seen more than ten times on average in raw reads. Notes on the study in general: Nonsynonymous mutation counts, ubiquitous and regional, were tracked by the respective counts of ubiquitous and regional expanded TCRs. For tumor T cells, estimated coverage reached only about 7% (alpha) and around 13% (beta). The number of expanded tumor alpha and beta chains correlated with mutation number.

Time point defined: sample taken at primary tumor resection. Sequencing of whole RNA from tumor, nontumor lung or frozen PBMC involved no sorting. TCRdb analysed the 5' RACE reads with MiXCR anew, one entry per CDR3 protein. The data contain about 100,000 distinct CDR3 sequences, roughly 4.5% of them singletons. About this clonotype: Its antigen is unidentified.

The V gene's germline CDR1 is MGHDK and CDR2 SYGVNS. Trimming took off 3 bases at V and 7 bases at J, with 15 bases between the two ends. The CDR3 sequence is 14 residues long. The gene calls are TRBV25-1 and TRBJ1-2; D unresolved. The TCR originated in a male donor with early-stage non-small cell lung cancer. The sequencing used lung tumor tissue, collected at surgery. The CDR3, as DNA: TGTGCCAGCAGTGATCGGGAGAAGGTGGCTGGCTACACCTTC. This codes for CASSDREKVAGYTF.